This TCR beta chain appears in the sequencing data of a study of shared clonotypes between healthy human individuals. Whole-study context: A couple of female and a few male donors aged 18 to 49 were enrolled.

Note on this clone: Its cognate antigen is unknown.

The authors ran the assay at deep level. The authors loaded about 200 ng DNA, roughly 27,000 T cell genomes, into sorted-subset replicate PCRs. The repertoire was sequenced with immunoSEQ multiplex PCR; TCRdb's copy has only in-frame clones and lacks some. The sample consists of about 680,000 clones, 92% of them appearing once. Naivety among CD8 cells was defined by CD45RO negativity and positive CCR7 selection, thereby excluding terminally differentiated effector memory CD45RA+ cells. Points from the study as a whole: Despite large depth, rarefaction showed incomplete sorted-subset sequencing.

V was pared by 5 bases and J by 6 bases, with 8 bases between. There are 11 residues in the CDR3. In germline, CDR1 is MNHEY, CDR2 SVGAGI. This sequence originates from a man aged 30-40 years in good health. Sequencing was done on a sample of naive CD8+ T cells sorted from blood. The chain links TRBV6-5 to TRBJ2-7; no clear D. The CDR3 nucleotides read TGTGCCAGCAGTGATGGACCCGAGCAGTACTTC. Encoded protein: CASSDGPEQYF.